This T cell receptor beta chain was captured by sequencing in a study of molecular identifiers for immune sequencing clone quantification. Study results and caveats: Highly expanded clone sizes could be underestimated by identical TCR molecules sharing a barcode.

TCRdb independently ran MiXCR on the PCR reads; one entry per CDR3 protein. The repertoire holds about 500,000 distinct CDR3 sequences, with around 21% as singletons. Naive CD8 T cells underwent sorting with the CD8+CD4-CCR7+CD45RA+ definition. Germline assignment: CDR1 LGHNA and CDR2 YSLEER. The CDR3 consists of 19 residues. J gave up 2 bases and V 0 bases, and 14 bases lay outside the gene matches. With respect to this clonotype: Antigen unknown.

Sequencing was performed on naive CD8+ T cells from blood, with Jurkat cell RNA spiked in. Subset denoted: FACS-sorted CD8+CD4-CCR7+CD45RA+ naive T cells. This clonotype was sampled from a human donor in good health. Some libraries in this study had Jurkat cell RNA spiked in. The chain recombines TRBV4-3 with TRBJ2-3; TRBD1 aligns across 7 bases. The DNA of the CDR3 is TGCGCCAGCAGCCAAGACCCCCGGGACAGCCTTTCGATCACAGATACGCAGTATTTT. This sequence encodes CASSQDPRDSLSITDTQYF.